The rows below give T cell receptor beta chains drawn from one sample of a study of cytomegalovirus exposure and HLA in healthy donors. TCRdb's copy holds only in-frame clones and misses some; the assay was immunoSEQ multiplex PCR. The ten most abundant clones cover around 3.8% of a sample with under 45,000 clones. Source material: PBMCs. The receptors here all came from a male donor in good health and CMV-seronegative. CDR3s include the opening cysteine and the closing phenylalanine or tryptophan. D genes are given only for firm matches.

TGTGCCAGCAGTGATTCTGGGAGAACTGAAGCTTTCTTT,CASSDSGRTEAFF,13,TRBJ1-1,TRBV6-1,NA
TGTGCCAGCACTCCCCGGGACTACTCCTACGAGCAGTACTTC,CASTPRDYSYEQYF,14,TRBJ2-7,TRBV6-5,TRBD2
TGCGCCAGCACCTATTTAGCGGGGGCCAGCGAGACCCAGTACTTC,CASTYLAGASETQYF,15,TRBJ2-5,TRBV5-1,TRBD2
TGTGCCAGCAGTCTGGGGACAGGATCCTACGAGCAGTACTTC,CASSLGTGSYEQYF,14,TRBJ2-7,TRBV2,TRBD1
TGTGCCAGCAGCCCTGGACACAAGAGCTATGGCTACACCTTC,CASSPGHKSYGYTF,14,TRBJ1-2,TRBV5-6,NA
TGTGCCAGTAGTATGGGGGGAAACCAGCCCCAGCATTTT,CASSMGGNQPQHF,13,TRBJ1-5,TRBV19,NA
TGTGCTAGTGGTCCCGGACTAGCGGGGGCTGAGACCCAGTACTTC,CASGPGLAGAETQYF,15,TRBJ2-5,TRBV12-5,TRBD2
TGTGCCAGCAGTCCCGGACAGAGCTCCTACAATGAGCAGTTCTTC,CASSPGQSSYNEQFF,15,TRBJ2-1,TRBV6-1,NA
TGTGCCAGCAGTGAAGATCCGACAGGGAATCAGCCCCAGCATTTT,CASSEDPTGNQPQHF,15,TRBJ1-5,TRBV6-1,TRBD1
TGTGCCAGTAGTATTGGGCAGGGGGCGTTCGAAGAGCAGTTCTTC,CASSIGQGAFEEQFF,15,TRBJ2-1,TRBV19,TRBD1
TGTGCCAGCAGCTTAGGGACAGGGATGGATGAGCAGTTCTTC,CASSLGTGMDEQFF,14,TRBJ2-1,TRBV13,TRBD1
TGTGCCAGCAGCGTCGGGACAGGGTCATCTTACAATGAGCAGTTCTTC,CASSVGTGSSYNEQFF,16,TRBJ2-1,TRBV9,TRBD1
TGTGCCAGCAGTTTAAGCCGGGACAACGGGAACTATGGCTACACCTTC,CASSLSRDNGNYGYTF,16,TRBJ1-2,TRBV28,NA
TGCGCCAGCAGCTCCGACCTCAGAGAACAGCTTACCTACGAGCAGTACTTC,CASSSDLREQLTYEQYF,17,TRBJ2-7,TRBV5-1,NA
TGTGCCAGCAGTGTGATTCGCGGGTCCTCCTACAATGAGCAGTTCTTC,CASSVIRGSSYNEQFF,16,TRBJ2-1,TRBV2,NA
TGCGCCAGCAGGGCTGAGGCAGGGAGGGGTGAAAAACTGTTTTTT,CASRAEAGRGEKLFF,15,TRBJ1-4,TRBV10-1,NA
TGTGCCAGCAGCCCTTGGACAGGGGGAGATACGCAGTATTTT,CASSPWTGGDTQYF,14,TRBJ2-3,TRBV7-2,TRBD1
TGTGCCAGCAGCCCTATGACAGGGTACACCGGGGAGCTGTTTTTT,CASSPMTGYTGELFF,15,TRBJ2-2,TRBV5-4,TRBD1
TGTGCCAGCAGCTTCTTAAGGACAGAACGATATGGCTACACCTTC,CASSFLRTERYGYTF,15,TRBJ1-2,TRBV11-2,NA
TGTGCCAGTAGTATAGAGAAAGGGGCTTCTAATTCACCCCTCCACTTT,CASSIEKGASNSPLHF,16,TRBJ1-6,TRBV19,NA
TGTGCCAGCAGCCCGATAGGGTCGAGACAGCCCTACGAGCAGTACTTC,CASSPIGSRQPYEQYF,16,TRBJ2-7,TRBV13,NA
TGTGCCAGCAGCCCCCGTTTCGGCCTGGGGGGGGAGCAGTACTTC,CASSPRFGLGGEQYF,15,TRBJ2-7,TRBV7-2,TRBD2
TGTGCCAGCAGCTTGTTTTCGGACATCGAGCAGTACTTC,CASSLFSDIEQYF,13,TRBJ2-7,TRBV5-5,NA
TGTGCCAGCAGCACAGAGTACAATGAGCAGTTCTTC,CASSTEYNEQFF,12,TRBJ2-1,TRBV7-9,NA
TGCGCCAGCAGCTTTAACGAGGAGAATGGCTACACCTTC,CASSFNEENGYTF,13,TRBJ1-2,TRBV5-1,NA
TGTGCCAGCAGCTTTCATGGACTTAGCTCCTACGAGCAGTACTTC,CASSFHGLSSYEQYF,15,TRBJ2-7,TRBV11-2,NA
TGTGCCAGCAGCCCGGGGGGATCGAACACCGGGGAGCTGTTTTTT,CASSPGGSNTGELFF,15,TRBJ2-2,TRBV5-4,TRBD2
TGTGCCAGCAGCGCATCAGGGGCGTACCAAGAGACCCAGTACTTC,CASSASGAYQETQYF,15,TRBJ2-5,TRBV6-1,NA
TGTGCCAGCAGTGATAGAGTCCCGGGACAGGACCCAAATGAAAAACTGTTTTTT,CASSDRVPGQDPNEKLFF,18,TRBJ1-4,TRBV2,TRBD1
TGTGCCAGCTCTCCGGGCCCCAAGGCGGGGTTCTCCTACGAGCAGTACTTC,CASSPGPKAGFSYEQYF,17,TRBJ2-7,TRBV2,NA
TGCAGCGTAGCGGGCCCCTTTGGGGGAAACACTGAAGCTTTCTTT,CSVAGPFGGNTEAFF,15,TRBJ1-1,TRBV29-1,NA
TGTGCCAGCAGCCCGCAGACTAGCGGGGGGAACAATGAGCAGTTCTTC,CASSPQTSGGNNEQFF,16,TRBJ2-1,TRBV11-3,TRBD2
TGTGCCAGCAGCTTACCCCAGGGTCGTGGCTACACCTTC,CASSLPQGRGYTF,13,TRBJ1-2,TRBV7-2,NA
TGTGCCAGCAGCCGAGGGATCCAAAGGGCATCCGAGGCTTTCTTT,CASSRGIQRASEAFF,15,TRBJ1-1,TRBV7-6,NA
TGTGCCAGCAGCGTTGGACATTCATACGAGCAGTACTTC,CASSVGHSYEQYF,13,TRBJ2-7,TRBV9,NA
TGTGCCAGCAGCTTAAGGAGAGACAATGAGCAGTTCTTC,CASSLRRDNEQFF,13,TRBJ2-1,TRBV7-2,NA
TGCGCCAGCAGACCGGGACAGGGGGGAAATACGCAGTATTTT,CASRPGQGGNTQYF,14,TRBJ2-3,TRBV5-1,TRBD1
TGTGCCAGCAAGGGCAGGGTGACTGAAGCTTTCTTT,CASKGRVTEAFF,12,TRBJ1-1,TRBV27,NA
TGTGCCAGCAGCCAGGACACCCGCACAGATACGCAGTATTTT,CASSQDTRTDTQYF,14,TRBJ2-3,TRBV5-4,NA
TGTGCCAGCAGTTTCGTGGGGAGACCCTACGAGCAGTACTTC,CASSFVGRPYEQYF,14,TRBJ2-7,TRBV28,NA
TGCGCCAGCAGCTTAACCGGGGGGGGAAGCACAGATACGCAGTATTTT,CASSLTGGGSTDTQYF,16,TRBJ2-3,TRBV5-1,TRBD2
TGTGCCAGCTCATCCGATATAGCTAGGACTGAAGCTTTCTTT,CASSSDIARTEAFF,14,TRBJ1-1,TRBV18,NA
TGTGCCGGCCGGGGGCAGGGGGCCTCCTTGAACACTGAAGCTTTCTTT,CAGRGQGASLNTEAFF,16,TRBJ1-1,TRBV6-6,TRBD1
TGTGCCAGCAGCTTAGATAGCCGGGTTCGCACTGAAGCTTTCTTT,CASSLDSRVRTEAFF,15,TRBJ1-1,TRBV11-2,NA
TGCGCCAGCAGCTCGACCGACAGACCTAATGAAAAACTGTTTTTT,CASSSTDRPNEKLFF,15,TRBJ1-4,TRBV5-1,NA
TGTGCCAGCAGCTTAGTAAATAACAGGGCTACTGGCTACACCTTC,CASSLVNNRATGYTF,15,TRBJ1-2,TRBV7-7,NA